This TCR beta chain originates from a study of Ad26.COV2.S vaccination and SARS-CoV-2 variants. Whole-study context: Dosing was one shot or two shots 56 days apart.

Stated treatment: roughly 18 received Ad26.COV2.S at low or high dose, single or two shots; a few received placebo; per-sample allocation not given. Day 63 following the first vaccine or placebo injection was when the samples were taken. General study findings and limits: Assessments of TCR breadth and depth may have underestimated the total T cell responses. In vaccinated individuals, spike-specific CD8+ and CD4+ T cell responses reportedly displayed substantial breadth.

The CDR3 contains 18 residues. J lost 5 bases, V lost 0 bases, and 12 bases had no gene match. CDR1 is SGDLS and CDR2 is YYNGEE in the germline V gene. Libraries were prepared by immunoSEQ multiplex PCR; TCRdb keeps only in-frame clonotypes and omits some of them. The repertoire consists of about 480,000 clones, with 70% to 90% occurring once and the leading ten covering over 10%. This clone was found once. Antigen: not known. The source is a person between 18 and 65 years old who received the Ad26.COV2.S COVID-19 vaccine or a placebo. The sample in question was peripheral blood, obtained in a trial of Ad26.COV2.S vaccine versus placebo. The rearrangement links TRBV9 to TRBJ2-3; 10 bases agree with TRBD2. CDR3 bases: TGTGCCAGCAGCGTAGCTCGGGCTAGCGGGAGTACTGGAGATACGCAGTATTTT. This gives the protein CASSVARASGSTGDTQYF.